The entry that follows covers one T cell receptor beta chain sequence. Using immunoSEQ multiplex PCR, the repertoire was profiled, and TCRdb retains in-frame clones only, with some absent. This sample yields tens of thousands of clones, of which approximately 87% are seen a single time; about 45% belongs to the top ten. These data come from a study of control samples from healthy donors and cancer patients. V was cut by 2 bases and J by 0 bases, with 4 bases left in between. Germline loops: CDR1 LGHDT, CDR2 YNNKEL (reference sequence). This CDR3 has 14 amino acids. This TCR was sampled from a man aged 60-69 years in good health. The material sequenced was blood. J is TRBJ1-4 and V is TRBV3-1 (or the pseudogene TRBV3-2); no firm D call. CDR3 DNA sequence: TGTGCCAGCAGCCAACGCGCAACTAATGAAAAACTGTTTTTT. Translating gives CASSQRATNEKLFF.